The source of this T cell receptor beta chain is a study of blood T cell repertoires in COVID-19. Study-level background: Acute and convalescent COVID-19 samples came from the United States, Italy and Spain. Sources were T cells, B-cell-depleted T cells, or PBMCs; the material itself was cDNA or gDNA.

CDR3 length: 15 amino acids. Trimming cost V 3 bases and J 1 base; bases outside gene matches: 4. The germline gives CDR1 SGHRS, CDR2 YFSETQ. Authors' data handling: Nucleated cell number was recorded as an estimate derived from reference gene primer amplification. Assay: immunoSEQ multiplex PCR; the TCRdb copy retains only in-frame clones and omits some. V and J calls and clone size are as listed in that table; D and trimming were resolved from the DNA. The sample lists 100,000 to 150,000 clones, about 80% seen once, with roughly 25% in the top ten. This sequence joins TRBV5-1 and TRBJ2-7, with 10 bases that match TRBD2. The receptor's source is a human donor in a cohort sampled during active COVID-19. Material for sequencing was peripheral blood. CDR3 DNA sequence: TGCGCCAGCAGCTCGGGGACTAGCGTATCCTACGAGCAGTACTTC. Protein sequence: CASSSGTSVSYEQYF.